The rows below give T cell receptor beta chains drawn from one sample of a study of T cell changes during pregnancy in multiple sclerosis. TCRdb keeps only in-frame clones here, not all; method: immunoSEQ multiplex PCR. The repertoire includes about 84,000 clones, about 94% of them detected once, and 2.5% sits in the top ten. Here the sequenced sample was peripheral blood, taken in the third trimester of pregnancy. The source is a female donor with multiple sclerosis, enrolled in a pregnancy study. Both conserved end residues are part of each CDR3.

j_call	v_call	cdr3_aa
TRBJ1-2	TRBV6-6	CASSYYSGTQNGYTF
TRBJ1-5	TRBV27	CASSLSALLGQPQHF
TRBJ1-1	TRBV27	CASSLSPTGNTEAFF
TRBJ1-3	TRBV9	CASSEEVLSGNTIYF
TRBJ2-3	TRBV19	CASSILSIADTQYF
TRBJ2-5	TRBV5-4	CASSLLQFQGETQYF
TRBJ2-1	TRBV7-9	CAGGGSYNEQFF
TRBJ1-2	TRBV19	CASSIVHRGHGYTF
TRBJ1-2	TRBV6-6	CASRTGSVYGYTF
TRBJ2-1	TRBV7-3	CASSLVATEQFF
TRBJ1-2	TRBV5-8	CASSLGQNGYTF
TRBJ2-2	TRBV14	CASSPWGQGSGELFF
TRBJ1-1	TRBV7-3	CASSLRRKTGANTEAFF
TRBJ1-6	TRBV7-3	CASSRTSGNSPLHF
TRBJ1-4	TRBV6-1	CASSEGTGSEKLFF
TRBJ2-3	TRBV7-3	CASSLGHTDTQYF
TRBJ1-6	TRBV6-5	CASSPQGMGSPLHF